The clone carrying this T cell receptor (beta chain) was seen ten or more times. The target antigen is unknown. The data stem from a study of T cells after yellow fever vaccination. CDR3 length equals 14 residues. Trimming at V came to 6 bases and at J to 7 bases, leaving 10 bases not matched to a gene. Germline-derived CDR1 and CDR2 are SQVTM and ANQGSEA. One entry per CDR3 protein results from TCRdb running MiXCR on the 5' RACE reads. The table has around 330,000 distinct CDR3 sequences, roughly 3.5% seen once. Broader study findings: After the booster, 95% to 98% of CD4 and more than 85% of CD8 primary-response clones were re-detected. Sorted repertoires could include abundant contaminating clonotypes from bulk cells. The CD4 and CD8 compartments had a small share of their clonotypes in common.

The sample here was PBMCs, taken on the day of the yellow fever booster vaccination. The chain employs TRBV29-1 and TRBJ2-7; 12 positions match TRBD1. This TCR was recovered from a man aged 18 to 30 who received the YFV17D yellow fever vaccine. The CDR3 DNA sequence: TGCAGCGTCCTTCCGGGACAGGGGGCTCGGGAGCAGTACTTC. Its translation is CSVLPGQGAREQYF.